One and the same sample provided the 30 T cell receptor beta chains below, sequenced in a study of beta chain features in type 1 diabetes. The whole isolated RNA underwent reverse transcription, so sequencing captured expressed TCRB transcripts. TCRdb keeps only in-frame clones here, not all; method: immunoSEQ multiplex PCR. The table lists roughly 300,000 clones, around 15% of them singletons. Specimen: central memory CD4+ T cells from blood. Every receptor here comes from a man younger than 40 in good health.

This clone was counted a few times. The rearrangement links TRBV5-5 to TRBJ2-3; D is possibly TRBD1 or TRBD2 (6 bases each). The V gene's germline CDR1 is SGHKS and CDR2 YYEKEE (reference sequence). The CDR3 loop spans 14 amino acids. V lost 2 bases to trimming and J lost 2 bases, with 9 bases between them. The CDR3 reads CASSLGGLTDTQYF. The CDR3 nucleotides are TGTGCCAGCAGCTTAGGGGGGCTCACAGATACGCAGTATTTT.

This clone occurred a few times. The chain links TRBV6-5 to TRBJ1-1; no reliable D call. The CDR3 has 13 amino acids. Per germline, CDR1 MNHEY and CDR2 SVGAGI. With 5 bases removed from V and 5 bases from J, the gap between germline ends came to 12 bases. The DNA for the CDR3 is TGTGCCAGCAGTAGAACTAGAGAAACTGAAGCTTTCTTT. Amino acids: CASSRTRETEAFF.

This clone has more than one count but fewer than ten. This sequence joins TRBV7-9 and TRBJ2-4; no definite D call. The germline V gene encodes CDR1 SEHNR and CDR2 FQNEAQ (reference sequence). CDR3 size: 14 residues. The ends were cut back, 3 bases at V and 2 bases at J, with 8 bases in the middle. The CDR3 bases are TGTGCCAGCAGCTTGATGGGGACCAAAAACATTCAGTACTTC. This sequence encodes CASSLMGTKNIQYF.

A word on this clone: Other DNA sequences from this sample encode an identical CDR3 as well. This chain joins TRBV30 and TRBJ1-2; D gene ambiguous. Trimming removed 2 bases from V and 4 bases from J, with 8 bases in between. Germline V lookup: CDR1 GTSNPN, CDR2 SVGIG (reference sequence). The CDR3 covers 12 residues. For the CDR3, the DNA is TGTGCCTGGAGTACCGGCCCCTATGGCTACACCTTC. It yields the protein CAWSTGPYGYTF. The whole variable domain, filled in from reference TRBV30 and TRBJ1-2, reads SQTIHQWPATLVQPVGSPLSLECTVEGTSNPNLYWYRQAAGRGLQLLFYSVGIGQISSEVPQNLSASRPQDRQFILSSKKLLLSDSGFYLCAWSTGPYGYTFGSGTRLTVV.

This clone was seen only a few times. V usage is TRBV4-1 and J usage is TRBJ1-6, with 7 bases lining up with TRBD1. Unmatched junction bases numbered 10, after V lost 5 bases and J lost 9 bases. CDR3 length: 15 amino acids. Germline CDR1 is MGHRA and CDR2 is YSYEKL. The CDR3 loop is CASSTRTGVGSPLHF. The CDR3 bases are TGCGCCAGCAGCACCCGAACAGGGGTTGGTTCACCCCTCCACTTT.

This clone was counted only a few times. J is TRBJ1-5 and V is TRBV6-5, with TRBD1 matching 7 bases. Trimming took 5 bases from V and 7 from J; bases not matched to a gene: 8. The CDR3 is 14 residues long. Germline V gene data show CDR1 as MNHEY and CDR2 as SVGAGI. The CDR3 bases are TGTGCCAGCAGTGTGACAGGGTACGACCAGCCCCAGCATTTT. It is translated as CASSVTGYDQPQHF.

CDR3: CASSPRLAGVTDTQYF. CDR3 in DNA: TGCGCCAGCAGTCCGAGACTAGCGGGGGTCACAGATACGCAGTATTTT. The chain carries TRBV10-2 and TRBJ2-3; TRBD2 aligns across 12 bases. The CDR3 runs 16 residues. The germline CDR1 and CDR2 sequences are WSHSY and SAAADI. V dropped 5 bases and J dropped 2; count of bases not matched to a gene: 5.

The chain employs TRBV5-4 and TRBJ1-1, with unresolved D. The CDR3 contains 15 residues. V was cut by 4 bases and J by 3 bases, with 16 bases left in between. Germline CDR1 SGHNT, CDR2 YYREEE (reference sequence). CDR3 sequence reads: CASSPGSISDTEAFF. DNA for the CDR3: TGTGCCAGCAGCCCGGGGAGCATAAGCGACACTGAAGCTTTCTTT.

The rearrangement uses TRBV5-4 and TRBJ2-1, with 9 nucleotides matching TRBD2. Germline loops: CDR1 SGHNT, CDR2 YYREEE (reference sequence). V shed 4 bases, J shed 6 bases, and the junction held 5 bases outside the gene matches. This CDR3 contains 14 residues. This chain's CDR3 is CASSGTSSGNEQFF. CDR3 nucleotides: TGTGCCAGCAGCGGGACTAGCAGCGGCAATGAGCAGTTCTTC.

This sequence joins TRBV7-2 and TRBJ1-3; D perhaps matches TRBD1 (5 bases). V was clipped by 1 base and J by 8 bases, with 12 bases between them. Per the germline V gene, CDR1 is SGHTA and CDR2 is FQGNSA. The CDR3 has 14 residues. CDR3 sequence: CASSLGQPLDTIYF. CDR3 in DNA: TGTGCCAGCAGCTTAGGACAGCCCTTAGACACCATATATTTT.

This chain connects TRBV6-1 to TRBJ2-7; TRBD1 might be the D (5 bases). Trimming shortened V by 5 bases and J by 7 bases, and 18 bases separated the two germline ends. The germline V gene has CDR1 MNHNS and CDR2 SASEGT. The CDR3 length is 14 residues. CDR3 coding DNA: TGTGCCAGCAGTTCAGGGTCCCCTTCTCGTGAGCAGTACTTC. Amino acids: CASSSGSPSREQYF.

This clone was seen only a few times. V gene TRBV7-8 combines with J gene TRBJ2-2, with a tentative D call TRBD2 (6 bases). The CDR3 runs to 13 residues. Germline V CDR1 and CDR2: SGHVS, FQNEAQ. V gave up 11 bases and J gave up 3 bases, with 13 bases separating them. In DNA, the CDR3 is TGTGCCGCGGGAAACGGGCACACCGGGGAGCTGTTTTTT. Amino acids: CAAGNGHTGELFF. The full variable domain, with the rest looked up from reference TRBV7-8 and TRBJ2-2, is GAGVSQSPRYKVAKRGQDVALRCDPISGHVSLFWYQQALGQGPEFLTYFQNEAQLDKSGLPSDRFFAERPEGSVSTLKIQRTQQEDSAVYLCAAGNGHTGELFFGEGSRLTVL.

The chain links TRBV6-6 to TRBJ2-7; the D gene is possibly TRBD1 (6 bases). Trimming pared 8 bases from V and 4 bases from J, leaving 15 bases between. The germline V gene encodes CDR1 MNHNY and CDR2 SVGAGI (reference sequence). The CDR3 contains 13 residues. In DNA form, the CDR3 reads TGTGCCAGCGCCCGGGACACCGGATACGAGCAGTACTTC. Its translation is CASARDTGYEQYF.

A few counts support this clone. The chain recombines TRBV6-1 with TRBJ2-7; TRBD1 aligns across 7 bases. V lost 5 bases, J lost 0 bases, and 4 bases stayed unmatched. Germline V gene sequence: CDR1 MNHNS, CDR2 SASEGT. The CDR3 covers 14 residues. The CDR3 region has the DNA TGTGCCAGCAGTCAGACAGGGAGCTCCTACGAGCAGTACTTC. Its protein is CASSQTGSSYEQYF.

There are a few counts of this clone. The chain carries TRBV5-8 and TRBJ1-1; maybe TRBD1 (5 bases). CDR3 length: 16 residues. The V and J ends lost 3 bases and 3 bases respectively, with 18 bases between them. Germline V gene data show CDR1 as SGHTS and CDR2 as YDEGEE. The CDR3 DNA is TGTGCCAGCAGCTCAAATACAGGAGAGGAGGACACTGAAGCTTTCTTT. Translated, it gives CASSSNTGEEDTEAFF.

Here the CDR3 reads CSARELGYTF. The CDR3 DNA reads TGCAGTGCTAGAGAACTTGGCTACACCTTC. J is TRBJ1-2 and V is TRBV20-1; D unresolved. V was shortened by 0 bases and J by 7 bases, with 3 bases between the two germline ends. The CDR3 runs 10 residues. Germline V gene data show CDR1 as DFQATT and CDR2 as SNEGSKA (reference sequence).

This clone came up a few times. Other DNA variants within this sample encode the same CDR3. V usage is TRBV6-5 and J usage is TRBJ2-7, with 7 positions matching TRBD1. The V and J ends lost 4 bases and 4 bases, in that order; junction bases with no gene match: 10. The CDR3 consists of 15 residues. Germline V lookup: CDR1 MNHEY, CDR2 SVGAGI. The CDR3 protein is CASSFGYRGGYEQYF. The CDR3 DNA follows: TGTGCCAGCAGTTTTGGGTACAGGGGTGGGTACGAGCAGTACTTC.

The gene calls are TRBV15 and TRBJ2-5; 8 bases agree with TRBD2. CDR1 and CDR2 from the germline V gene are LNHNV and YYDKDF (reference sequence). The CDR3 has 17 residues. V shed 5 bases, J shed 5 bases, and the junction held 16 bases outside the gene matches. The CDR3 bases are TGTGCCACCAGCCGAACCACCGCAACCACGGGGGGGGAGACCCAGTACTTC. Protein product: CATSRTTATTGGETQYF.

The chain has TRBV6-6 and TRBJ1-4; 7 nucleotides align to TRBD1. The CDR3 totals 14 residues. Germline CDR1 MNHNY, CDR2 SVGAGI (reference sequence). The J segment lost 4 bases and the V segment lost 10 bases, leaving 9 bases of the junction unmatched. CDR3 protein: CATTAGGDNEKLFF. The CDR3 DNA reads TGTGCCACGACCGCAGGGGGGGATAATGAAAAACTGTTTTTT.

This clone was found a few times. The CDR3 coding sequence is TGTGCCAGCAGACCGGGACATAGCAACACCGGGGAGCTGTTTTTT. This translates into CASRPGHSNTGELFF. The chain is built from TRBV2 and TRBJ2-2, with D possibly matching TRBD1 (6 bases). Trimming removed 6 bases at V and 2 bases at J, with 13 bases between. CDR3 length: 15 residues. Looked up from germline, CDR1 is SNHLY and CDR2 is FYNNEI.

This clone appeared a few times. The rearrangement uses TRBV6-6 and TRBJ1-5, with D perhaps matching TRBD1 (5 bases). V lost 0 bases, J lost 4 bases, and 7 bases lay in between. Germline values: CDR1 MNHNY, CDR2 SVGAGI (reference sequence). This CDR3 is 14 amino acids long. CDR3: CASSYSTENQPQHF. The CDR3 DNA reads as TGTGCCAGCAGTTACTCGACAGAAAATCAGCCCCAGCATTTT.

This clone was seen a few times. The chain links TRBV27 to TRBJ2-7; D uncertain. V was shortened by 6 bases and J by 0 bases, with 9 bases between the two germline ends. Germline CDR1 reads MNHEY; CDR2 reads SMNVEV (reference sequence). This CDR3 comprises 13 residues. The CDR3 protein is CASRFSNSYEQYF. The CDR3, as DNA: TGTGCCAGCAGATTTTCAAACTCCTACGAGCAGTACTTC.

The chain is built from TRBV9 and TRBJ2-7; D may correspond to TRBD1 or TRBD2 (5 bases each). Trimming left V 2 bases short and J 0 bases short, with 9 bases between. CDR1 and CDR2 from the germline V gene are SGDLS and YYNGEE. This CDR3 has 14 residues. The CDR3 DNA reads as TGTGCCAGCAGCGTTCGGGACGTCTCCTACGAGCAGTACTTC. Its translation: CASSVRDVSYEQYF.

This clone has a handful of counts. The chain links TRBV7-9 to TRBJ1-5, with unresolved D. The V end lost 6 bases, the J end lost 3 bases, and 24 bases lay between the germline ends. The CDR3 runs to 18 residues. Germline loops: CDR1 SEHNR, CDR2 FQNEAQ (reference sequence). CDR3 residues: CASSSPPDQKGNNQPQHF. The DNA of the CDR3 is TGTGCCAGCAGTTCGCCCCCCGACCAAAAGGGTAACAATCAGCCCCAGCATTTT.

This clone was counted only a few times. The rearrangement links TRBV5-1 to TRBJ1-2; TRBD1 agrees at 7 bases. This CDR3 spans 13 amino acids. Looked up from germline, CDR1 is SGHRS and CDR2 is YFSETQ. V lost 0 bases, J lost 4 bases, and 0 bases stayed unmatched. Written as DNA, the CDR3 is TGCGCCAGCAGCTTGGCAGGGGGCTATGGCTACACCTTC. Its protein product is CASSLAGGYGYTF.

The gene calls are TRBV7-2 and TRBJ2-7; 7 bases align to TRBD2. The germline gives CDR1 SGHTA, CDR2 FQGNSA. V trimming: 4 bases; J trimming: 3 bases; junction bases outside the gene matches: 9. This CDR3 is built from 15 residues. The CDR3 here is CASSSLPGTIYEQYF. The CDR3, as DNA: TGTGCCAGCAGCTCTCTACCGGGGACTATCTACGAGCAGTACTTC.

The rearrangement joins TRBV7-9 to TRBJ2-5, with TRBD1 as a possible D gene (6 bases). Looked up from germline, CDR1 is SEHNR and CDR2 is FQNEAQ (reference sequence). V shed 4 bases and J shed 4 bases, with 7 bases lying between them. The CDR3 spans 12 residues. The CDR3 DNA is TGTGCCAGCAGCTCACAGGGAGAGACCCAGTACTTC. Its translation is CASSSQGETQYF.

The chain recombines TRBV27 with TRBJ2-7, with D perhaps assigned TRBD1 or TRBD2 (5 bases each). This CDR3 has 14 residues. Trimming took 7 bases from V and 1 from J, leaving 14 bases between them. Germline V gene sequence: CDR1 MNHEY, CDR2 SMNVEV (reference sequence). The CDR3 DNA follows: TGTGCCAGCATCGGGACGATACATTCCTACGAGCAGTACTTC. This encodes CASIGTIHSYEQYF.

This clone was picked up a small number of times. The chain recombines TRBV11-3 with TRBJ2-1; TRBD2 matches 8 bases. Per germline, CDR1 SGHNT and CDR2 YENEEA. With V trimmed by 1 base and J by 6 bases, 11 bases remained unmatched. The CDR3 totals 17 residues. The DNA for the CDR3 is TGTGCCAGCAGCTTAGCAGGGTTGGCGGGAGGTGGCAATGAGCAGTTCTTC. It translates to CASSLAGLAGGGNEQFF.

The chain joins TRBV5-4 to TRBJ2-1; D might be TRBD1 (5 bases). The CDR3 loop spans 15 amino acids. Germline-derived CDR1 and CDR2 are SGHNT and YYREEE (reference sequence). Trimming stripped 4 bases from V and 5 bases from J, with 16 bases between. The CDR3 reads CASSLDSNPHNEQFF. The CDR3 coding sequence is TGTGCCAGCAGCCTCGACAGCAATCCTCACAATGAGCAGTTCTTC.